The subject of this entry is one TCR beta chain. These data belong to a study of blood T cell repertoires in COVID-19. Study in general: Sites in the United States, Italy and Spain provided acute and convalescent COVID-19 samples. T cells, B-cell-depleted T cells, or PBMCs supplied cDNA or gDNA.

Germline V gene lookup returns CDR1 SGHRS and CDR2 YFSETQ. Trimming shortened V by 0 bases and J by 2 bases, and 12 bases separated the two germline ends. The CDR3 length is 15 residues. Patients in Seattle were enrolled during active infection, then followed longitudinally. As handled by the study authors: Using reference gene primer amplification, nucleated cell counts were estimated. Repertoires were generated with immunoSEQ multiplex PCR, while TCRdb's copy carries only in-frame clones and drops some. V, J and clone size reflect that table, while D and trimming were determined from the DNA. Of about 82,000 clones listed, 78% are singletons.

The rearrangement joins TRBV5-1 to TRBJ2-7, with D possibly TRBD1 on 7 matching bases. This sequence was found in a man aged 60 to 75 with COVID-19, enrolled during active disease. The material sequenced was peripheral blood. The CDR3 sequence is CASSLGQGGPYEQYF. DNA of the CDR3: TGCGCCAGCAGCTTGGGACAGGGAGGACCCTACGAGCAGTACTTC. Full variable domain (rest looked up from reference TRBV5-1 and TRBJ2-7): KAGVTQTPRYLIKTRGQQVTLSCSPISGHRSVSWYQQTPGQGLQFLFEYFSETQRNKGNFPGRFSGRQFSNSRSEMNVSTLELGDSALYLCASSLGQGGPYEQYFGPGTRLTVT.